Reported below is one T cell receptor (beta chain). The antigen it binds to is not known. One base away there is no much larger clone; base qualities are not given. Measured from the cysteine to the phenylalanine, the CDR3 is 11 residues long. CDR3 DNA is the only sequence kept; it has 33 bases, read in frame from the first base. V is trimmed back by 1 base and J by 11 bases, and the junction contains 4 bases that no gene match accounts for. Based on the germline V gene (reference sequence), the CDR1 and CDR2 sequences are DFQATT and SNEGSKA. This specimen comes from a study of blood T cell repertoires in COVID-19 (dated by TCRdb to the early 2020s). At the level of the whole study: Recovered participants in ImmuneRACE Cohort 3 were defined as having two consecutive negative NP/OP PCR tests, clearance from a healthcare professional, or resolution of symptoms. The samples were drawn from two sources: the first 160 participants of the ongoing ImmuneRACE study, and over 950 subjects contributed by 6 global collaborators. The material from the prospective study consisted of cDNA or gDNA derived from T cells, B-cell-depleted T cells, or PBMCs. Deeply sampled blood TCRbeta repertoires from subjects exposed to, actively infected with, or recovered from COVID-19 were included in the dataset. The repertoires were made available in a free public database intended to serve as a resource for research on the immune response to SARS-CoV-2. Nearly every sample came with metadata listing a de-identified subject ID, COVID-19 status, age in years and sex. The collaborator samples originated in the United States, Italy and Spain and spanned the acute and convalescent phases of COVID-19. Where available, HLA class I and class II types were obtained from metadata supplied by the sample provider rather than from assay-based typing.

Participants in the prospective study were aged roughly 18 to 100 years, lived in 20 to 25 United States geographic areas, and enrolled through a virtual design. In the prospective study, participants were assigned to cohorts based on the clinical history participants reported in a screening survey and a study questionnaire. In the prospective study, whole blood, serum and a nasopharyngeal or oropharyngeal swab were collected from each participant by mobile phlebotomists. Prospective study participants could optionally give additional blood draws and questionnaires over an approximately two-month period. Prospective study blood samples were shipped either frozen or at room temperature before DNA extraction. What the authors observed across the whole study: Clinical and demographic metadata were provided uncurated, with the amount varying by source and participant.

The immunoSEQ Assay, a bias-controlled multiplex PCR, was used to amplify TCRbeta CDR3 regions from genomic DNA. The published analysis was carried out like this. Within the assay, amplification of reference gene primers was used to estimate how many nucleated cells each sample contained. Sequence reads were collapsed and filtered to measure the absolute abundance of every unique TCRbeta CDR3 rearrangement. Productive Simpson clonality was computed per sample as the square root of Simpson's diversity index over productive rearrangements. Imported from immuneACCESS, the table was reduced by TCRdb to in-frame sequences with V and J called. These copies leave out some clones; in studies compared against another copy, an unresolved V gene accounts for under half, and the cause of the remainder is not known. Clonal size and the V and J genes are those of that table, whereas D and trimming came from the DNA. In this sample the table shows about 230,000 clones, about nine tenths of which occur a single time. 3% to 3.5% of the sample comes from the top ten.

Specimen: PBMCs or T cells enriched from blood (not recorded which). This receptor chain uses TRBV20-1 and TRBJ1-1; 7 central bases correspond to TRBD1. This clonotype was sampled from a woman aged 50 to 60 in a cohort exposed to, infected with or recovered from COVID-19 (not recorded which). The DNA sequence is TGCAGTGCTAGAGTGGACAGGAGGGCTTTCTTT. Translated, it reads CSARVDRRAFF.